This passage covers 30 T cell receptor beta chains from one sample sequenced in a study of PD-1 blockade in classical Hodgkin lymphoma. The sample's time point: cycle 4 day 1 (C4D1), after more than 5 weeks of nivolumab. Each of the patients experienced relapse following autologous stem cell transplantation, and their brentuximab vedotin exposure differed. The data were produced by immunoSEQ multiplex PCR, yet TCRdb's version contains in-frame clones alone and is incomplete. The sample shows roughly 42,000 clones, around 74% of them seen only once. Sequencing was performed on peripheral blood mononuclear cells (PBMCs), taken before the fourth cycle of nivolumab. The receptor source for this set is a human donor with classical Hodgkin lymphoma.

The V gene is TRBV7-8, the J gene TRBJ2-2, with 7 bases that match TRBD1. This CDR3 spans 16 amino acids. V was clipped by 5 bases and J by 6 bases; unmatched bases: 12. Germline V gene data show CDR1 as SGHVS and CDR2 as FQNEAQ. The CDR3 DNA is TGTGCCAGCAGCCTGGACAGGAATGGTTTCCCCGGGGAGCTGTTTTTT. Protein sequence: CASSLDRNGFPGELFF.

The J gene is TRBJ2-7, the V gene TRBV7-8; 8 positions agree with TRBD1. The CDR3 contains 15 residues. V lost 5 bases to trimming and J lost 2 bases; unmatched junction nucleotides: 8. The V gene's germline CDR1 is SGHVS and CDR2 FQNEAQ. CDR3: CASSADRGSTYEQYF. The DNA for the CDR3 is TGTGCCAGCAGCGCAGACAGGGGCTCAACCTACGAGCAGTACTTC.

The V and J genes are TRBV29-1 and TRBJ2-2; D unresolved. The CDR3 length is 12 residues. The germline CDR1 and CDR2 sequences are SQVTM and ANQGSEA. V lost 6 bases to trimming and J lost 4 bases, with 9 bases between them. CDR3 region: CSVGEPTGELFF. DNA for the CDR3: TGCAGCGTGGGCGAGCCCACCGGGGAGCTGTTTTTT.

The chain recombines TRBV4-1 with TRBJ2-7; D not resolved. Germline V gene lookup returns CDR1 MGHRA and CDR2 YSYEKL. With 0 bases removed from V and 5 bases from J, the gap between germline ends came to 23 bases. This CDR3 has 18 amino acids. CDR3 protein: CASSQDYGRRGPRDEQYF. The CDR3 DNA reads TGCGCCAGCAGCCAAGATTACGGGCGGAGAGGTCCGAGAGACGAGCAGTACTTC.

The CDR3, as DNA: TGTGCCAGCAACCTAGCGGGGGGATCCTACGAGCAGTACTTC. Amino acids: CASNLAGGSYEQYF. V and J are TRBV28 and TRBJ2-7, with 11 bases lining up with TRBD2. The junction had 3 bases not matched to a gene; V was cut back by 7 bases and J by 1 base. The V gene's germline CDR1 is MDHEN and CDR2 SYDVKM. The CDR3 sequence is 14 residues long. The full variable domain, completed using reference TRBV28 and TRBJ2-7, is DVKVTQSSRYLVKRTGEKVFLECVQDMDHENMFWYRQDPGLGLRLIYFSYDVKMKEKGDIPEGYSVSREKKERFSLILESASTNQTSMYLCASNLAGGSYEQYFGPGTRLTVT.

The chain has TRBV5-1 and TRBJ2-7; no firm D call. CDR1 SGHRS and CDR2 YFSETQ come from the germline V gene. This CDR3 spans 13 amino acids. Trimming left V 0 bases short and J 5 bases short, with 9 bases between. For the CDR3, the DNA is TGCGCCAGCAGCTTGGAGGCCTGGGACGAGCAGTACTTC. Its protein is CASSLEAWDEQYF.

The V gene is TRBV6-5, the J gene TRBJ1-1, with 7 positions matching TRBD1. CDR1 and CDR2 (germline): MNHEY, SVGAGI. V shed 2 bases and J 3 bases; nucleotides not matched to a gene: 0. This CDR3 has 13 amino acids. CDR3 nucleotides: TGTGCCAGCAGTTACGGGACAGACACTGAAGCTTTCTTT. This translates into CASSYGTDTEAFF.

The sample holds many counts of this clone. The rearrangement joins TRBV27 to TRBJ2-7, with TRBD1 matching 8 bases. CDR1 and CDR2 from the germline V gene are MNHEY and SMNVEV (reference sequence). The V and J ends lost 3 bases and 7 bases, in that order; junction bases with no gene match: 8. The CDR3 length is 14 residues. The CDR3 DNA reads as TGTGCCAGCAGTTTCGCCAGGGGGCTAAAAGAGCAGTACTTC. Protein: CASSFARGLKEQYF.

In this sample, this clone turned up a few times. CDR3 bases: TGTGCCAGCAGCCCTAGGTCATACGAGCAGTACTTC. Its protein product is CASSPRSYEQYF. The chain carries TRBV7-8 and TRBJ2-7, with D unresolved. V lost 5 bases to trimming and J lost 4 bases, with 9 bases between them. This CDR3 has 12 residues. Per the germline V gene, CDR1 is SGHVS and CDR2 is FQNEAQ.

This clone is medium-sized by share. V usage is TRBV7-8 and J usage is TRBJ1-5; a weak D match, TRBD1 (5 bases). The CDR3 is 16 amino acids. The germline V and J ends were trimmed by 1 base and 7 bases, with 17 bases remaining between them. From germline, CDR1 is SGHVS and CDR2 FQNEAQ. For the CDR3, the DNA is TGTGCCAGCAGCTTAGTTGGGGGAGAGAGTAAGCAGCCCCAGCATTTT. Residues: CASSLVGGESKQPQHF.

The J gene is TRBJ1-4, the V gene TRBV4-3; D uncertain. Germline V gene sequence: CDR1 LGHNA, CDR2 YSLEER. The CDR3 extends over 15 amino acids. Trimming stripped 4 bases from V and 0 bases from J, with 9 bases between. The CDR3 protein is CASSPTSATNEKLFF. The DNA of the CDR3 is TGCGCCAGCAGCCCGACGTCGGCAACTAATGAAAAACTGTTTTTT.

This clone is a singleton in its sample. The V gene is TRBV19, the J gene TRBJ2-1; a weak D match, TRBD2 (6 bases). This CDR3 comprises 12 residues. CDR1 and CDR2 (germline): LNHDA, SQIVND (reference sequence). The V end was cut by 5 bases, the J end by 8 bases, with 10 bases between. As DNA, the CDR3 is TGTGCCAGTAGTCGGGGGAGGTATGAGCAGTTCTTC. This translates into CASSRGRYEQFF.

J is TRBJ2-5 and V is TRBV13, with D unresolved. Germline V lookup: CDR1 PRHDT, CDR2 FYEKMQ (reference sequence). The CDR3 totals 13 residues. Deletions cut 5 bases from V and 0 bases from J, with 7 bases between. CDR3 residues: CASSQTYQETQYF. DNA of the CDR3: TGTGCCAGCAGCCAGACGTACCAAGAGACCCAGTACTTC.

This clone was counted once. The gene calls are TRBV19 and TRBJ2-6; D is possibly TRBD1 or TRBD2 (5 bases each). The CDR3 is 22 residues long. The germline CDR1 and CDR2 sequences are LNHDA and SQIVND (reference sequence). The V end was cut by 3 bases, the J end by 0 bases, with 27 bases between. The CDR3 DNA follows: TGTGCCAGTAGTATGGAAGATCGGACAAGCCGGGGCCTCGGCTCTGGGGCCAACGTCCTGACTTTC. Protein sequence: CASSMEDRTSRGLGSGANVLTF. Combining the CDR3 with reference TRBV19 and TRBJ2-6 gives the whole variable domain DGGITQSPKYLFRKEGQNVTLSCEQNLNHDAMYWYRQDPGQGLRLIYYSQIVNDFQKGDIAEGYSVSREKKESFPLTVTSAQKNPTAFYLCASSMEDRTSRGLGSGANVLTFGAGSRLTVL.

J is TRBJ1-1 and V is TRBV11-3; the D is unclear. There are 15 residues in the CDR3. Per germline, CDR1 SGHNT and CDR2 YENEEA. The V gene lost 3 bases and the J gene lost 3 bases, with 14 bases spanning the gap. The CDR3 loop is CASSLGGLGDTEAFF. In nucleotides, the CDR3 is TGTGCCAGCAGCTTGGGAGGGCTCGGGGACACTGAAGCTTTCTTT.

This clone was counted only a few times. V gene TRBV30 combines with J gene TRBJ1-3; D call uncertain. V lost 3 bases and J 3 bases, leaving 6 bases between the germline ends. Germline V gene data show CDR1 as GTSNPN and CDR2 as SVGIG (reference sequence). The CDR3 has 12 residues. CDR3 protein: CAWRGSGNTIYF. In DNA form, the CDR3 reads TGTGCCTGGAGGGGAAGTGGAAACACCATATATTTT. Complete variable domain (other parts from reference TRBV30 and TRBJ1-3): SQTIHQWPATLVQPVGSPLSLECTVEGTSNPNLYWYRQAAGRGLQLLFYSVGIGQISSEVPQNLSASRPQDRQFILSSKKLLLSDSGFYLCAWRGSGNTIYFGEGSWLTVV.

The chain recombines TRBV27 with TRBJ2-5; D is unclear. Germline lookup yields CDR1 MNHEY and CDR2 SMNVEV (reference sequence). V was cut by 4 bases and J by 1 base, with 7 bases left in between. The CDR3 contains 13 residues. Here the CDR3 reads CASSSPVQETQYF. CDR3 DNA: TGTGCCAGCAGTTCCCCTGTCCAAGAGACCCAGTACTTC.

The chain couples TRBV6-5 to TRBJ2-7; D gene uncertain. Trimming took off 5 bases at V and 2 bases at J, with 16 bases between the two ends. CDR1 is MNHEY, CDR2 SVGAGI, per germline. This CDR3 is 15 amino acids long. CDR3 bases: TGTGCCAGCAGTCCTCGCGGCCAGGTGCCCTACGAGCAGTACTTC. This codes for CASSPRGQVPYEQYF.

The V and J genes are TRBV4-2 and TRBJ2-2; D ambiguous. Trimming stripped 3 bases from V and 5 bases from J, with 10 bases between. The CDR3 totals 14 residues. Germline V lookup: CDR1 LGHNA, CDR2 YNFKEQ. The CDR3 bases are TGTGCCAGCAGCCAGTGGAGTACAACCGGGGAGCTGTTTTTT. Its protein product is CASSQWSTTGELFF.

The V gene is TRBV7-2, the J gene TRBJ2-7; no clear D gene. Germline V gene data show CDR1 as SGHTA and CDR2 as FQGNSA. V lost 5 bases and J 3 bases, leaving 14 bases between the germline ends. The CDR3 totals 14 residues. CDR3 in amino acids: CASSPTGSHYEQYF. In nucleotides, the CDR3 is TGTGCCAGCAGCCCCACGGGCAGCCACTACGAGCAGTACTTC. Full variable domain (missing parts from reference TRBV7-2 and TRBJ2-7): GAGVSQSPSNKVTEKGKDVELRCDPISGHTALYWYRQSLGQGLEFLIYFQGNSAPDKSGLPSDRFSAERTGGSVSTLTIQRTQQEDSAVYLCASSPTGSHYEQYFGPGTRLTVT.

The chain combines TRBV29-1 with TRBJ2-7; no clear D. The V end was cut by 0 bases, the J end by 3 bases, with 18 bases between. Germline V gene lookup returns CDR1 SQVTM and CDR2 ANQGSEA. This CDR3 comprises 16 residues. CDR3 DNA sequence: TGCAGCGTTGAAGATCCTCGGGTTATTAGGGACTACGAGCAGTACTTC. This translates into CSVEDPRVIRDYEQYF.

The chain links TRBV19 to TRBJ2-1, with D perhaps matching TRBD1 or TRBD2 (6 bases each). V was pared by 4 bases and J by 5 bases, with 15 bases between. This CDR3 is 15 amino acids long. CDR1 and CDR2 from the germline V gene are LNHDA and SQIVND (reference sequence). DNA for the CDR3: TGTGCCAGTAGTACACGGGGGCCCCTAAACAATGAGCAGTTCTTC. This sequence encodes CASSTRGPLNNEQFF.

The V call is TRBV9, the J call TRBJ2-5; perhaps TRBD2 as D (6 bases). Germline V gene data show CDR1 as SGDLS and CDR2 as YYNGEE. CDR3 length equals 15 residues. Trimming cost V 4 bases and J 5 bases, with 18 bases left between them. Here the CDR3 reads CASSPGTQHRETQYF. The CDR3 region has the DNA TGTGCCAGCAGCCCCGGGACTCAGCACCGGGAGACCCAGTACTTC.

The gene calls are TRBV2 and TRBJ2-6; unclear D gene. The V gene's germline CDR1 is SNHLY and CDR2 FYNNEI. The CDR3 is 13 amino acids. The germline V and J ends were trimmed by 7 bases and 4 bases, with 8 bases remaining between them. CDR3 loop: CASKTDGANVLTF. The CDR3 DNA is TGTGCCAGCAAGACGGACGGGGCCAACGTCCTGACTTTC.

V usage is TRBV9 and J usage is TRBJ2-2; D remains ambiguous. The ends were cut back, 0 bases at V and 3 bases at J, with 3 bases in the middle. CDR1 and CDR2 from the germline V gene are SGDLS and YYNGEE. CDR3 length equals 13 residues. DNA of the CDR3: TGTGCCAGCAGCGTAGCGGACACCGGGGAGCTGTTTTTT. Protein product: CASSVADTGELFF.

The rearrangement links TRBV4-3 to TRBJ2-7, with 7 positions matching TRBD1. Germline V gene lookup returns CDR1 LGHNA and CDR2 YSLEER. The CDR3 totals 15 residues. V lost 1 base to trimming and J lost 1 base; unmatched junction nucleotides: 4. CDR3 protein: CASSQVRDSSYEQYF. The CDR3 nucleotides are TGCGCCAGCAGCCAAGTCCGGGACAGTTCCTACGAGCAGTACTTC.

The CDR3 region is CASSATGGSGSPLHF. In nucleotides, the CDR3 is TGTGCCAGTAGTGCAACAGGGGGCTCGGGATCACCCCTCCACTTT. This chain uses TRBV19 with TRBJ1-6, with 9 bases that match TRBD1. The CDR3 runs 15 residues. J lost 10 bases, V lost 5 bases, and 9 bases had no gene match. Germline V lookup: CDR1 LNHDA, CDR2 SQIVND (reference sequence).

In regard to this clone: Other DNA sequences in the sample encode the same CDR3. The V call is TRBV25-1, the J call TRBJ1-5; weak D call: TRBD1 (5 bases). Germline V lookup: CDR1 MGHDK, CDR2 SYGVNS. The CDR3 runs to 14 residues. V was trimmed by 1 base and J by 6 bases, leaving 10 bases between them. The CDR3 DNA reads TGTGCCAGCAGTGAATTTGGGGGTGGTCAGCCCCAGCATTTT. It encodes CASSEFGGGQPQHF.

V usage is TRBV2 and J usage is TRBJ1-1; 7 bases align to TRBD1. Germline CDR1 is SNHLY and CDR2 is FYNNEI. V gave up 10 bases and J gave up 4 bases; unmatched junction bases: 21. This CDR3 is 17 amino acids long. CDR3 DNA sequence: TGTGCCACCTCCGGAGACAGGGAGATCGGCCTGGGCACTGAAGCTTTCTTT. It codes for CATSGDREIGLGTEAFF. Together with reference TRBV2 and TRBJ1-1, the CDR3 gives the full variable domain: EPEVTQTPSHQVTQMGQEVILRCVPISNHLYFYWYRQILGQKVEFLVSFYNNEISEKSEIFDDQFSVERPDGSNFTLKIRSTKLEDSAMYFCATSGDREIGLGTEAFFGQGTRLTVV.

V and J are TRBV10-3 and TRBJ1-1; the D gene is possibly TRBD1 (5 bases). This CDR3 spans 15 amino acids. Germline CDR1 and CDR2: ENHRY and SYGVKD. V was pared by 5 bases and J by 2 bases, with 15 bases between. DNA of the CDR3: TGTGCCATCAGTCCTAACGGACGGGGCAACACTGAAGCTTTCTTT. Encoded protein: CAISPNGRGNTEAFF.